These 27 T cell receptor beta chains share one sample of origin, sequenced in a study of T cell responses to AZD1222 COVID-19 vaccine. Profiled with immunoSEQ multiplex PCR; TCRdb holds only in-frame clones, not every one. The data hold fewer than 70,000 clones, with 60% to 85% observed a single time. The sequencing used peripheral blood, collected 28 days after the second AZD1222 dose. These TCRs come from an adult who received the AZD1222 COVID-19 vaccine.

The V and J genes are TRBV11-1 and TRBJ2-1; 7 positions agree with TRBD2. V lost 5 bases to trimming and J lost 7 bases; unmatched junction nucleotides: 11. The CDR3 extends over 15 amino acids. CDR1 and CDR2 (germline): SGHAT, FQDESV (reference sequence). CDR3 region: CASSPTGGGVNEQFF. CDR3 sequence (DNA): TGTGCCAGCAGCCCGACGGGCGGGGGAGTTAATGAGCAGTTCTTC.

V usage is TRBV28 and J usage is TRBJ2-3, with D perhaps TRBD1 (5 bases). V lost 10 bases and J lost 4, with 15 bases in between. Per germline, CDR1 MDHEN and CDR2 SYDVKM. This CDR3 has 13 amino acids. The CDR3 region has the DNA TGTGCCACCTCCCCTGGGGCGCCAGATACGCAGTATTTT. Translated, it gives CATSPGAPDTQYF.

The gene calls are TRBV6-4 and TRBJ2-1; D remains unclear. The ends were cut back, 2 bases at V and 3 bases at J, with 5 bases in the middle. CDR3 size: 13 residues. Germline V gene sequence: CDR1 MRHNA, CDR2 SNTAGT. This CDR3 is CASSDGDYNEQFF. DNA of the CDR3: TGTGCCAGCAGTGACGGGGACTACAATGAGCAGTTCTTC.

This sequence joins TRBV24-1 and TRBJ2-3, with TRBD2 as a possible D gene (5 bases). The germline V gene encodes CDR1 KGHDR and CDR2 SFDVKD. This CDR3 contains 13 residues. Trimming stripped 5 bases from V and 2 bases from J, with 7 bases between. The CDR3 reads CATSGRLTDTQYF. DNA for the CDR3: TGTGCCACCAGTGGGAGGCTCACAGATACGCAGTATTTT.

The V gene is TRBV12-3 or TRBV12-4, the J gene TRBJ1-6, with D hard to call. The V gene lost 3 bases and the J gene lost 9 bases, with 9 bases spanning the gap. This CDR3 is built from 13 residues. CDR3 nucleotides: TGTGCCAGCAGTTTTCCGGGGTTTTCACCCCTCCACTTT. Translation: CASSFPGFSPLHF.

This clone was picked up a small number of times. This chain links TRBV6-2 or TRBV6-3 with TRBJ1-2; possible D gene TRBD1, 5 bases. Trimming cost V 3 bases and J 4 bases, with 6 bases left between them. Germline CDR1 reads MNHEY; CDR2 reads SVGEGT. The CDR3 contains 12 residues. In DNA form, the CDR3 reads TGTGCCAGCAGTTATGGGGGCTATGGCTACACCTTC. This codes for CASSYGGYGYTF.

The V call is TRBV3-1 (or the pseudogene TRBV3-2), the J call TRBJ1-2, with TRBD1 as a possible D gene (6 bases). Germline V gene sequence: CDR1 LGHDT, CDR2 YNNKEL (reference sequence). V was trimmed by 3 bases and J by 2 bases, leaving 10 bases between them. This CDR3 comprises 14 residues. In DNA form, the CDR3 reads TGTGCCAGCAGCCAGAACAGGGTCAACTATGGCTACACCTTC. Its translation is CASSQNRVNYGYTF.

The V and J genes are TRBV6-5 and TRBJ1-4, with 9 nucleotides matching TRBD1. CDR1 and CDR2 from the germline V gene are MNHEY and SVGAGI. This CDR3 is built from 16 residues. J gave up 1 base and V 4 bases, and 4 bases lay outside the gene matches. CDR3 DNA sequence: TGTGCCAGCAGTTTGGGACAGGGAATAACTAATGAAAAACTGTTTTTT. Translated, it gives CASSLGQGITNEKLFF.

This chain joins TRBV5-1 and TRBJ2-2; perhaps D is TRBD1 or TRBD2 (7 bases each). V was cut by 3 bases and J by 6 bases, with 12 bases left in between. This CDR3 comprises 14 residues. Germline CDR1 SGHRS, CDR2 YFSETQ. CDR3 amino acids: CASSSQGGAGELFF. The CDR3 coding sequence is TGCGCCAGCAGCTCCCAGGGGGGGGCCGGGGAGCTGTTTTTT.

There are a few counts of this clone. The chain employs TRBV28 and TRBJ2-6; no clear D gene. Germline values: CDR1 MDHEN, CDR2 SYDVKM. Deletions cut 6 bases from V and 0 bases from J, with 6 bases between. This CDR3 contains 14 residues. CDR3 coding DNA: TGTGCCAGCAGACCAGACTCTGGGGCCAACGTCCTGACTTTC. It codes for CASRPDSGANVLTF.

The chain joins TRBV7-8 to TRBJ1-1; D possibly corresponds to TRBD1 (5 bases). The CDR3 extends over 14 amino acids. In germline, CDR1 is SGHVS, CDR2 FQNEAQ. V was pared by 4 bases and J by 1 base, with 10 bases between. CDR3 DNA: TGTGCCAGCAGCTCGGGGGAAGGGAACACTGAAGCTTTCTTT. Translation gives CASSSGEGNTEAFF.

This clone was found a few times. The CDR3 spells CASSYLRSSGQETQYF. The CDR3 DNA is TGTGCCAGCTCCTACCTCAGGTCTAGTGGCCAAGAGACCCAGTACTTC. The chain couples TRBV18 to TRBJ2-5, with D hard to call. V shed 6 bases and J shed 1 base, with 18 bases lying between them. CDR1 KGHSH and CDR2 LQKENI come from the germline V gene. This CDR3 is 16 amino acids long. Based on the CDR3 plus reference TRBV18 and TRBJ2-5, the full variable domain is NAGVMQNPRHLVRRRGQEARLRCSPMKGHSHVYWYRQLPEEGLKFMVYLQKENIIDESGMPKERFSAEFPKEGPSILRIQQVVRGDSAAYFCASSYLRSSGQETQYFGPGTRLLVL.

This clone was counted a few times. This sequence joins TRBV11-3 and TRBJ2-5, with a possible D match to TRBD2 (6 bases). Looked up from germline, CDR1 is SGHNT and CDR2 is YENEEA. The CDR3 contains 14 residues. Trimming removed 4 bases at V and 5 bases at J, with 14 bases between. Here the CDR3 DNA reads TGTGCCAGCAGCTCTATGGGGGGTAGGGAGACCCAGTACTTC. It is translated as CASSSMGGRETQYF.

V is TRBV5-1 and J is TRBJ2-3; TRBD2 is a possible D gene (6 bases). The germline CDR1 and CDR2 sequences are SGHRS and YFSETQ. V lost 1 base to trimming and J lost 3 bases, with 12 bases between them. The CDR3 is 15 residues long. CDR3 loop: CASSLRGVGTDTQYF. The CDR3 coding sequence is TGCGCCAGCAGCTTGCGCGGGGTAGGAACAGATACGCAGTATTTT.

This chain connects TRBV28 to TRBJ2-3, with TRBD2 matching 8 bases. V dropped 6 bases and J dropped 3; count of bases not matched to a gene: 8. The CDR3 length is 15 residues. CDR1 and CDR2 from the germline V gene are MDHEN and SYDVKM. This CDR3 reads CASRSSGGQTDTQYF. In DNA form, the CDR3 reads TGTGCCAGCAGGTCCAGCGGGGGCCAAACAGATACGCAGTATTTT.

The gene calls are TRBV25-1 and TRBJ2-3; possibly TRBD2 for D (6 bases). Trimming cost V 6 bases and J 0 bases, with 16 bases left between them. This CDR3 region has 16 residues. CDR1 MGHDK and CDR2 SYGVNS come from the germline V gene. DNA of the CDR3: TGTGCCAGCAGGGCGGGATCCCGTGCTAGCACAGATACGCAGTATTTT. Translating gives CASRAGSRASTDTQYF.

The V gene is TRBV20-1, the J gene TRBJ2-5; D gene ambiguous. The CDR3 length is 11 residues. Trimming stripped 7 bases from V and 5 bases from J, with 11 bases between. Germline CDR1 DFQATT, CDR2 SNEGSKA (reference sequence). The CDR3 coding sequence is TGCAGTGTTACTATACCGGAGACCCAGTACTTC. Encoded protein: CSVTIPETQYF.

This clone was counted between two and nine times. This chain connects TRBV18 to TRBJ1-1; D not resolved. Germline V gives CDR1 KGHSH, CDR2 LQKENI. The V gene lost 3 bases and the J gene lost 2 bases, with 7 bases spanning the gap. CDR3 length equals 13 residues. In DNA, the CDR3 is TGTGCCAGCTCACCTGCCGCCAACACTGAAGCTTTCTTT. Encoded protein: CASSPAANTEAFF.

The chain is built from TRBV28 and TRBJ1-2; 8 nucleotides agree with TRBD1. The V gene end was trimmed by 8 bases and the J gene end by 7 bases; junction bases not matched to a gene: 6. Germline assignment: CDR1 MDHEN and CDR2 SYDVKM. This CDR3 contains 12 residues. The CDR3 nucleotides are TGTGCCAGCCTCCAGGGGGCTGGTGGCTACACCTTC. Its translation: CASLQGAGGYTF.

V gene TRBV15 combines with J gene TRBJ2-5; D could derive from TRBD1 or TRBD2 (5 bases each). The germline CDR1 and CDR2 sequences are LNHNV and YYDKDF (reference sequence). The CDR3 has 11 residues. The V end lost 6 bases, the J end lost 7 bases, and 9 bases lay between the germline ends. The CDR3 nucleotides are TGTGCCACCAGTGATGGGGGGACCCAGTACTTC. Encoded protein: CATSDGGTQYF.

The chain joins TRBV10-1 to TRBJ2-3, with D hard to call. The germline V gene has CDR1 WNHNN and CDR2 SYGVQD (reference sequence). Trimming shortened V by 3 bases and J by 4 bases, and 14 bases separated the two germline ends. This CDR3 is built from 15 residues. The CDR3: CASSDPLTEPDTQYF. The CDR3 coding sequence is TGCGCCAGCAGTGACCCCCTGACCGAGCCAGATACGCAGTATTTT.

The chain has TRBV5-6 and TRBJ2-3, with D tentatively TRBD1 or TRBD2 (5 bases each). Trimming cost V 0 bases and J 8 bases, with 10 bases left between them. Germline V lookup: CDR1 SGHDT, CDR2 YYEEEE. The CDR3 has 13 amino acids. The CDR3 bases are TGTGCCAGCAGCTTGGGGGGGATGAGTACGCAGTATTTT. Encoded protein: CASSLGGMSTQYF.

The V gene is TRBV7-9, the J gene TRBJ1-6, with D possibly matching TRBD1 (6 bases). The CDR3 is made up of 15 amino acids. With 3 bases removed from V and 8 bases from J, the gap between germline ends came to 14 bases. Germline CDR1 SEHNR, CDR2 FQNEAQ (reference sequence). The CDR3: CASSFQDSHDSPLHF. Written as DNA, the CDR3 is TGTGCCAGCAGCTTCCAGGACAGCCATGATTCACCCCTCCACTTT.

The chain joins TRBV5-4 to TRBJ1-1, with 9 bases that match TRBD1. Per germline, CDR1 SGHNT and CDR2 YYREEE (reference sequence). V lost 6 bases and J lost 0; bases outside the gene matches: 6. The CDR3 totals 15 residues. CDR3 region: CASTTGGPMNTEAFF. The CDR3 DNA reads as TGTGCCAGCACAACAGGGGGCCCCATGAACACTGAAGCTTTCTTT.

The chain links TRBV30 to TRBJ1-4; TRBD1 is a possible D gene (5 bases). Germline CDR1 and CDR2: GTSNPN and SVGIG (reference sequence). V was trimmed by 1 base and J by 4 bases, leaving 16 bases between them. The CDR3 contains 16 residues. CDR3 nucleotide sequence: TGTGCCTGGAGTGAGGTCATGGGGCCCCTTAATGAAAAACTGTTTTTT. Translation: CAWSEVMGPLNEKLFF. Using reference TRBV30 and TRBJ1-4 for the parts outside the CDR3, the full variable domain is SQTIHQWPATLVQPVGSPLSLECTVEGTSNPNLYWYRQAAGRGLQLLFYSVGIGQISSEVPQNLSASRPQDRQFILSSKKLLLSDSGFYLCAWSEVMGPLNEKLFFGSGTQLSVL.

This chain uses TRBV11-2 with TRBJ2-3, with 7 bases identical to TRBD2. With 3 bases clipped from V and 2 bases from J, the junction kept 8 bases outside the gene matches. CDR1 SGHAT and CDR2 FQNNGV come from the germline V gene. The CDR3 loop spans 16 amino acids. CDR3 region: CASSFRTGGLTDTQYF. The CDR3 nucleotides are TGTGCCAGCAGCTTCCGAACGGGGGGTCTCACAGATACGCAGTATTTT.

The sample holds a few counts of this clone. The chain combines TRBV13 with TRBJ2-2, with a tentative D call TRBD2 (6 bases). The CDR3 is 16 residues long. Germline CDR1 PRHDT, CDR2 FYEKMQ (reference sequence). The V and J ends lost 0 bases and 2 bases respectively, with 10 bases between them. The CDR3: CASSLGGTPNTGELFF. Written as DNA, the CDR3 is TGTGCCAGCAGCTTAGGGGGGACTCCAAACACCGGGGAGCTGTTTTTT.